There are many counts of the clone carrying this TCR beta chain. Its specificity is unknown. The sample comes from a study of T cells in Graves' hyperthyroidism and ophthalmopathy. General study findings and limits: Most clonotypes expanded in the thyroid (above 0.001) were also present in blood.

This CDR3 region has 16 residues. Germline CDR1 reads SEHNR; CDR2 reads FQNEAQ (reference sequence). V shed 1 base and J 4 bases; nucleotides not matched to a gene: 8. RNA transcripts were the template for amplifying TCR beta CDR3 regions. TCR CDR3 underwent first-round RT-PCR with the HTBI primer set. TCRdb analysed the multiplex PCR reads with MiXCR anew, one entry per CDR3 protein. The sample has around 520,000 distinct CDR3 sequences; roughly 14% are singletons. A patient was excluded if there was uncontrolled infection, other autoimmune disease, pregnancy or lactation. Using around 10 ml of fresh peripheral blood, PBMCs were prepared.

This clonotype was sampled from a woman aged 18-29 years with Graves' hyperthyroidism. Material for sequencing was blood. The rearrangement joins TRBV7-9 to TRBJ2-3, with TRBD2 matching 7 bases. CDR3 in DNA: TGTGCCAGCAGCTTAGGAGAGCGGGAAATAGCAGATACGCAGTATTTT. Protein sequence: CASSLGEREIADTQYF.